These T cell receptor beta chains were read from a single sample in a study of T cell repertoires in cytomegalovirus infection. MiXCR was run by TCRdb on the reads, yielding one entry per CDR3 protein. The sample consists of hundreds of thousands of distinct CDR3 sequences, 17% of them appearing once. Input material: PBMCs. The receptors were sampled from a human donor in good health (CMV status not recorded). Some clones in this sample may be carry-over from other donors' samples. The CDR3 runs from the conserved cysteine through the conserved F or W. The order of the fields is CDR3 protein, CDR3 DNA, V gene, clone size, D gene, J gene. A D gene is named only where the DNA matches it firmly. Only some rows state a clone size, as once, few, many or a class for expanded clones.

CDR3: CASRWGVGRGYTF
DNA: TGTGCCAGCAGATGGGGAGTCGGGCGAGGCTACACCTTC
V: TRBV6-6
size: .
D: .
J: TRBJ1-2

CDR3: CASSPLFEGWNEQFF
DNA: TGTGCCAGCTCACCACTTTTCGAGGGGTGGAATGAGCAGTTCTTC
V: TRBV18
size: .
D: .
J: TRBJ2-1

CDR3: CASSPQEIGNTIYF
DNA: TGTGCCAGCAGCCCGCAGGAGATTGGAAACACCATATATTTT
V: TRBV25-1
size: .
D: .
J: TRBJ1-3

CDR3: CASSQAGGRGYGYTF
DNA: TGTGCCAGCAGCCAAGCCGGCGGCAGGGGCTATGGCTACACCTTC
V: TRBV4-2
size: .
D: .
J: TRBJ1-2

CDR3: CASSYPRGPGDTQYF
DNA: TGTGCCAGCAGTTACCCGAGGGGGCCAGGAGATACGCAGTATTTT
V: TRBV6-2/TRBV6-3
size: .
D: TRBD1
J: TRBJ2-3

CDR3: CASRPGRGDIQYF
DNA: TGTGCCAGCCGCCCGGGCAGGGGTGACATTCAGTACTTC
V: TRBV7-2
size: .
D: .
J: TRBJ2-4

CDR3: CVSSCGSGQETQYF
DNA: TGTGTCAGCAGCTGCGGTTCAGGGCAGGAGACCCAGTACTTC
V: TRBV7-8
size: .
D: .
J: TRBJ2-5

CDR3: CASRGEWGVENIQYF
DNA: TGTGCCAGCAGGGGGGAGTGGGGGGTAGAAAACATTCAGTACTTC
V: TRBV12-3/TRBV12-4
size: many
D: .
J: TRBJ2-4

CDR3: CASSLGRRGFGQYF
DNA: TGTGCCAGCAGCTTAGGCCGTCGGGGGTTTGGGCAGTACTTC
V: TRBV13
size: few
D: .
J: TRBJ2-7

CDR3: CASSQWGGRATGELFF
DNA: TGTGCCAGCAGCCAGTGGGGGGGGCGGGCCACCGGGGAGCTGTTTTTT
V: TRBV7-2
size: many
D: .
J: TRBJ2-2

CDR3: CASSYYQGSGETQYF
DNA: TGTGCCAGCAGTTACTATCAGGGGTCAGGGGAGACCCAGTACTTC
V: TRBV6-5
size: .
D: .
J: TRBJ2-5

CDR3: CSGPRSGGVGDTQYF
DNA: TGCAGCGGCCCGAGAAGCGGGGGGGTAGGAGATACGCAGTATTTT
V: TRBV20-1
size: .
D: TRBD2
J: TRBJ2-3

CDR3: CASSLFSGGTDTQYF
DNA: TGTGCCAGCAGCTTATTTAGCGGGGGCACAGATACGCAGTATTTT
V: TRBV7-2
size: few
D: TRBD2
J: TRBJ2-3